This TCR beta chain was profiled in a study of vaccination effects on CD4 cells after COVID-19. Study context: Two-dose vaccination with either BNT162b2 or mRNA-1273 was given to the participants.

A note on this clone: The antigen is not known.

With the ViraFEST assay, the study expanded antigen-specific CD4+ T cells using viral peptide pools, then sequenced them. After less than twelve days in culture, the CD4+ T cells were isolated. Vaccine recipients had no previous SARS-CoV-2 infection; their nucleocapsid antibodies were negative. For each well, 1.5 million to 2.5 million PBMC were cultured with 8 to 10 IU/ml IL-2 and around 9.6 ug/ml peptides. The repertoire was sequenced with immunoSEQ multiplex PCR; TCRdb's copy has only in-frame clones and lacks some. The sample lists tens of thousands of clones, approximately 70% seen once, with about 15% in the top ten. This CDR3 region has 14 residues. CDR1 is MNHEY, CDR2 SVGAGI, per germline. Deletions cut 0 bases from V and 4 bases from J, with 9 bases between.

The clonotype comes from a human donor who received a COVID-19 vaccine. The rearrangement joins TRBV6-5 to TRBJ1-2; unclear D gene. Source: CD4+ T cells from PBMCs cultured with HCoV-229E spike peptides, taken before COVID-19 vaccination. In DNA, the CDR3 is TGTGCCAGCAGTTACTCGAATGGGGTCTATGGCTACACCTTC. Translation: CASSYSNGVYGYTF.